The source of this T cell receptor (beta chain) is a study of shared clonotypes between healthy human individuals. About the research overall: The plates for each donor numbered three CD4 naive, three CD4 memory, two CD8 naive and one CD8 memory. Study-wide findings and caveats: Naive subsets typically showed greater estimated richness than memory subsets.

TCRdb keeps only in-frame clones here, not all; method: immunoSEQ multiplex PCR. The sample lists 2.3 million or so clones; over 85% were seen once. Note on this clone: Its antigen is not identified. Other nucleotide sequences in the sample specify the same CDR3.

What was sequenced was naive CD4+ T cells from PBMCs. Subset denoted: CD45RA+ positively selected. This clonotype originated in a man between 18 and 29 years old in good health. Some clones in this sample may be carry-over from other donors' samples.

This CDR3 is CASSLVQGNYGYTF. The CDR3 nucleotides are TGCGCCAGCAGCTTGGTCCAGGGTAACTATGGCTACACCTTC. The chain couples TRBV5-1 to TRBJ1-2, with D possibly being TRBD1 (5 bases). This CDR3 spans 14 amino acids. Trimming left V 0 bases short and J 1 base short, with 7 bases between. CDR1 is SGHRS, CDR2 YFSETQ, per germline.